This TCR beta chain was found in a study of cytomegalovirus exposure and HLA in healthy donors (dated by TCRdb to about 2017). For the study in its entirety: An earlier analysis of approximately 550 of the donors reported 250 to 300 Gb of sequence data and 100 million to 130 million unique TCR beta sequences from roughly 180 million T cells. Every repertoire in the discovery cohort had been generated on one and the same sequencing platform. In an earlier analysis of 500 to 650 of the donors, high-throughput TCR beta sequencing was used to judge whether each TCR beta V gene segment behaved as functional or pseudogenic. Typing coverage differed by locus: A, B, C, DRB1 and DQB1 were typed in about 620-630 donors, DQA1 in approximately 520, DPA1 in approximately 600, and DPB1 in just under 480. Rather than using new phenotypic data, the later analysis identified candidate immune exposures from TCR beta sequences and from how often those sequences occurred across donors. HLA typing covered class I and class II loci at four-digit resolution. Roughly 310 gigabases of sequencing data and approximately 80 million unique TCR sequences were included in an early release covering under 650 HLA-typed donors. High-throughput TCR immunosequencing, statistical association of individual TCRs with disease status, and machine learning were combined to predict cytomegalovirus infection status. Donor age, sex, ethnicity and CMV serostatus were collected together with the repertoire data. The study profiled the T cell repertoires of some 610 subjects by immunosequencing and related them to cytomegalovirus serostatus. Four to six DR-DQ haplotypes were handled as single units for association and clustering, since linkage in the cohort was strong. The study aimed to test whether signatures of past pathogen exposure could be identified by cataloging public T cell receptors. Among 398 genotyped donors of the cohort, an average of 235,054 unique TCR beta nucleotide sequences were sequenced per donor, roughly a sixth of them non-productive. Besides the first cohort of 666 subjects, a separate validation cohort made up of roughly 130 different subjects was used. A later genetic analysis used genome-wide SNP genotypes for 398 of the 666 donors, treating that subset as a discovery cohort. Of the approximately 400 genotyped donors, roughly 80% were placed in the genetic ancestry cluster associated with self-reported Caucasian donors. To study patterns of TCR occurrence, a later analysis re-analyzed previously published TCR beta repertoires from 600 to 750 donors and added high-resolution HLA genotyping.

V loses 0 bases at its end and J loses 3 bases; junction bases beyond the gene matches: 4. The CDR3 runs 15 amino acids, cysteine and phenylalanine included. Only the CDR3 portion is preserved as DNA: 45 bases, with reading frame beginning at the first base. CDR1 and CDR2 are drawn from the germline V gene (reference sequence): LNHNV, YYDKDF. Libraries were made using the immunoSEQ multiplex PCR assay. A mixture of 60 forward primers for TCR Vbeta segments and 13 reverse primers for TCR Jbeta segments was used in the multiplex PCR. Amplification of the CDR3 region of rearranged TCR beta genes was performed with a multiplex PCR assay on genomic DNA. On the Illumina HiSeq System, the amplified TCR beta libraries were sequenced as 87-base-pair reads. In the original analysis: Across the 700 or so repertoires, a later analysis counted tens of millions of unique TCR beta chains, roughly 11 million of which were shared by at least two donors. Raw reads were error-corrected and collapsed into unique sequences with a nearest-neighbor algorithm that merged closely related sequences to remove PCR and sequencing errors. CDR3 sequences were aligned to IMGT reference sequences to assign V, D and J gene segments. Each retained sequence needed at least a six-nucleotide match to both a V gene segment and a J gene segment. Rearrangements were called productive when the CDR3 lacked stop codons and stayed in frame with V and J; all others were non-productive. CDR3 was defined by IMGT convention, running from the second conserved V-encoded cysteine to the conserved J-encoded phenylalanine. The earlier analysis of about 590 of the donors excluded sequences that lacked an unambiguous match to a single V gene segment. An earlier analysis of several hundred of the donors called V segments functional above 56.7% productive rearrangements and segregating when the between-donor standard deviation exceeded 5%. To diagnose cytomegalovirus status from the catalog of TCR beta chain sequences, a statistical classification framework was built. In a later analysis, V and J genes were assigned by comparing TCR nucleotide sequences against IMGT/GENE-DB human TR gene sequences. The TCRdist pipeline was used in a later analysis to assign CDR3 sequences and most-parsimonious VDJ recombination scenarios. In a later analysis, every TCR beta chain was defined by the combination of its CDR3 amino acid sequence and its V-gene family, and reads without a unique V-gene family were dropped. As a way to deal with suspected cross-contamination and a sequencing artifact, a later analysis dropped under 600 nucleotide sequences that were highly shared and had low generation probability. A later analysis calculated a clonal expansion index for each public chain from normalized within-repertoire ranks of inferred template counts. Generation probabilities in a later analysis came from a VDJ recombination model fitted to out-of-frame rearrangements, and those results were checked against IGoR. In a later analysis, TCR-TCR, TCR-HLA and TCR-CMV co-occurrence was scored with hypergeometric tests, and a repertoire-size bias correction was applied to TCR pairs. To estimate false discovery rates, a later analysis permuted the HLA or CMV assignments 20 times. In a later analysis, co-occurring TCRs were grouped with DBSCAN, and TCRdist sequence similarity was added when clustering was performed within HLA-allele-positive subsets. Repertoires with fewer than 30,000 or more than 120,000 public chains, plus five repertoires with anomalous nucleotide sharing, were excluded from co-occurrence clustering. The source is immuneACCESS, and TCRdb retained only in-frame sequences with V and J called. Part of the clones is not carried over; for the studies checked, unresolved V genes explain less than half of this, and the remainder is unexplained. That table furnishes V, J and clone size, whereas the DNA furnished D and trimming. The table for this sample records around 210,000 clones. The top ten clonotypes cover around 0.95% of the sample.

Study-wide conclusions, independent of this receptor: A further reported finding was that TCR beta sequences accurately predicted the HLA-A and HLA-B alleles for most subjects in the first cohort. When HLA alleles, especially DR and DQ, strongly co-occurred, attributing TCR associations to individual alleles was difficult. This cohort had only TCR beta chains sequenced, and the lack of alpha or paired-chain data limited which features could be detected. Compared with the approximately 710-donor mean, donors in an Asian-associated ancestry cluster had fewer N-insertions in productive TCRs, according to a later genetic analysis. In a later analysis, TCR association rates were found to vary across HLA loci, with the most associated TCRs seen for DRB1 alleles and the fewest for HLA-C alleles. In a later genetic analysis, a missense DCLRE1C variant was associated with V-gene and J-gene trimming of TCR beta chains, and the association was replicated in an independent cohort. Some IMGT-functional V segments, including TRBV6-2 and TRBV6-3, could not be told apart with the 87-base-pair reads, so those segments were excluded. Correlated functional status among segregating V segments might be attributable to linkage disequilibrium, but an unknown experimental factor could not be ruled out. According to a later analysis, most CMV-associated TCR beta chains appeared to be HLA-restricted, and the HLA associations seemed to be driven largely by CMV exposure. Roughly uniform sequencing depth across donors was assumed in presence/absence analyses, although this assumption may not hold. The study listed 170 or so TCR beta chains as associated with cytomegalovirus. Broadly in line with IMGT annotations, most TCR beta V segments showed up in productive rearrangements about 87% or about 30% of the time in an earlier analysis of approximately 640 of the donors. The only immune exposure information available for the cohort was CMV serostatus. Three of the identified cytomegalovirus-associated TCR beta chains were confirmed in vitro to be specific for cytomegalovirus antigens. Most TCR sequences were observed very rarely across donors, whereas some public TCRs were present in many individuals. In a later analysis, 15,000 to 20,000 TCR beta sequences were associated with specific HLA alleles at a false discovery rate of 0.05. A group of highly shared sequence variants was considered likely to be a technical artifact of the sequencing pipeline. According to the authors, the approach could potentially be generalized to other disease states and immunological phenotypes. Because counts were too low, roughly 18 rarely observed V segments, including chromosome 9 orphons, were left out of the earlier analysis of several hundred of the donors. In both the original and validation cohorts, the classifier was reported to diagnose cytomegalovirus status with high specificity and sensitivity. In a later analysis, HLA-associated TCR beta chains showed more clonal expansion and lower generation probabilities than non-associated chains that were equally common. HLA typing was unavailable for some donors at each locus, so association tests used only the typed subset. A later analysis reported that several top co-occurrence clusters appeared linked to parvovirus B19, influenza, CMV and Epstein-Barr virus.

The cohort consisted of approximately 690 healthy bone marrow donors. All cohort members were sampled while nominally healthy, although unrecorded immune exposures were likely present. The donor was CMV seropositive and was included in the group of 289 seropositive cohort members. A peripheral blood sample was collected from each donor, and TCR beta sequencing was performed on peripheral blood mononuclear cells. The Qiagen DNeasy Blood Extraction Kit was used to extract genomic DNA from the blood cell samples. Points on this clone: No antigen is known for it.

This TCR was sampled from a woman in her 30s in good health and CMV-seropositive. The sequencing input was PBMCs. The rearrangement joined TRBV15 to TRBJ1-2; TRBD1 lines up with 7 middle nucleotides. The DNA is TGTGCCACCAGCAGAGAGCTTACAGGGGACTATGGCTACACCTTC. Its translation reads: CATSRELTGDYGYTF.